This passage covers 20 T cell receptor beta chains from one sample sequenced in a study of vaccination effects on CD4 cells after COVID-19. These TCRs' antigens remain unknown. Profiled with immunoSEQ multiplex PCR; TCRdb holds only in-frame clones, not every one. The sample yields about 72,000 clones, around 81% seen once. Sequencing was preceded by expansion of antigen-specific CD4+ T cells with viral peptide pools in the ViraFEST assay. An approximately nine-day culture period preceded the isolation of CD4+ T cells. It was two doses of either the BNT162b2 or mRNA-1273 vaccine that participants received. Sequencing used CD4+ T cells from PBMCs cultured with HCoV-229E spike peptides, obtained after COVID-19 vaccination. The receptors stem from a human donor who received a COVID-19 vaccine.

The V call is TRBV3-1 (or the pseudogene TRBV3-2), the J call TRBJ1-5; tentatively, D is TRBD1 (5 bases). This CDR3 comprises 13 residues. Between the trimmed V and J ends, which lost 0 bases and 7 bases, there was a span of 7 bases. Per germline, CDR1 LGHDT and CDR2 YNNKEL (reference sequence). The CDR3: CASSQERGQPQHF. CDR3 in DNA: TGTGCCAGCAGCCAAGAACGGGGGCAGCCCCAGCATTTT.

This chain uses TRBV11-3 with TRBJ1-1, with D perhaps matching TRBD1 (5 bases). Germline V gene data show CDR1 as SGHNT and CDR2 as YENEEA. The CDR3 length is 15 residues. V was trimmed by 5 bases and J by 0 bases, leaving 13 bases between them. CDR3 nucleotide sequence: TGTGCCAGCAGCGTCGTTGAGGACATGAACACTGAAGCTTTCTTT. This sequence encodes CASSVVEDMNTEAFF.

J is TRBJ2-5 and V is TRBV5-1; D unclear. Germline V gives CDR1 SGHRS, CDR2 YFSETQ. V gave up 1 base and J gave up 1 base, with 8 bases separating them. This CDR3 has 14 residues. The CDR3 region is CASSLSSTQETQYF. The CDR3 DNA follows: TGCGCCAGCAGCTTGTCGTCCACCCAAGAGACCCAGTACTTC.

The rearrangement joins TRBV6-2 or TRBV6-3 to TRBJ2-7; D not resolved. CDR3 size: 15 residues. Germline loops: CDR1 MNHEY, CDR2 SVGEGT. V was pared by 0 bases and J by 6 bases, with 15 bases between. The CDR3 region has the DNA TGTGCCAGCAGTTACTCGTCGGTCAGACCCGCCGAGCAGTACGTC. As protein: CASSYSSVRPAEQYV.

The chain links TRBV7-8 to TRBJ1-1; D uncertain. Trimming left V 5 bases short and J 3 bases short, with 19 bases between. Germline CDR1 is SGHVS and CDR2 is FQNEAQ. This CDR3 spans 16 amino acids. DNA of the CDR3: TGTGCCAGCAGCCCGACGCTATTGAGGATGGACACTGAAGCTTTCTTT. It translates to CASSPTLLRMDTEAFF.

V usage is TRBV18 and J usage is TRBJ2-5; TRBD1 matches at 10 bases. Germline V CDR1 and CDR2: KGHSH, LQKENI. Unmatched junction bases numbered 12, after V lost 6 bases and J lost 5 bases. The CDR3 totals 16 residues. The CDR3 DNA follows: TGTGCCAGCTCGCTGTCCGGGACAGGGGACGGGGAGACCCAGTACTTC. Residues: CASSLSGTGDGETQYF.

The chain couples TRBV2 to TRBJ1-2; D gene ambiguous. V lost 0 bases, J lost 2 bases, and 10 bases lay in between. Per germline, CDR1 SNHLY and CDR2 FYNNEI. CDR3 length: 15 amino acids. The CDR3 sequence: CASSEALAGNYGYTF. CDR3 bases: TGTGCCAGCAGTGAAGCGCTGGCAGGAAACTATGGCTACACCTTC.

The CDR3 region has the DNA TGTGCCAGCAGCTTAGCGGGGGTACCCTACGAGCAGTACGTC. The encoded protein is CASSLAGVPYEQYV. The chain recombines TRBV11-2 with TRBJ2-7; D is possibly TRBD2 (6 bases). Trimming removed 1 base from V and 2 bases from J, with 9 bases in between. Germline V lookup: CDR1 SGHAT, CDR2 FQNNGV. This CDR3 is 14 amino acids long.

The genes are TRBV4-1 and TRBJ1-5; 7 positions match TRBD1. This CDR3 is 17 amino acids long. With 2 bases clipped from V and 4 bases from J, the junction kept 11 bases outside the gene matches. The germline gives CDR1 MGHRA, CDR2 YSYEKL. CDR3 region: CASSQPSGTVRNQPQHF. CDR3 coding DNA: TGCGCCAGCAGCCAACCTTCCGGGACAGTCCGAAATCAGCCCCAGCATTTT.

The chain links TRBV4-1 to TRBJ1-2, with TRBD1 identical over 12 bases. The CDR3 has 15 amino acids. Germline V CDR1 and CDR2: MGHRA, YSYEKL. V lost 1 base to trimming and J lost 10 bases; unmatched junction nucleotides: 7. The CDR3 DNA reads TGCGCCAGCAGCCAAGGAGCGGGACAGGGGGCAGTCTACACCTTC. Translating gives CASSQGAGQGAVYTF.

This clone was seen only once. The chain combines TRBV19 with TRBJ1-2; 7 nucleotides align to TRBD1. Trimming cost V 6 bases and J 8 bases; bases outside gene matches: 9. Germline V gene data show CDR1 as LNHDA and CDR2 as SQIVND (reference sequence). CDR3 size: 13 residues. The CDR3 is CASRPRQGEGYTF. The CDR3 region has the DNA TGTGCCAGTAGACCCAGACAGGGAGAAGGCTACACCTTC. The variable domain in full, completed from reference TRBV19 and TRBJ1-2, reads DGGITQSPKYLFRKEGQNVTLSCEQNLNHDAMYWYRQDPGQGLRLIYYSQIVNDFQKGDIAEGYSVSREKKESFPLTVTSAQKNPTAFYLCASRPRQGEGYTFGSGTRLTVV.

The chain has TRBV6-5 and TRBJ1-6, with 7 nucleotides matching TRBD1. Unmatched junction bases numbered 5, after V lost 8 bases and J lost 7 bases. The CDR3 spans 13 residues. From germline, CDR1 is MNHEY and CDR2 SVGAGI. The CDR3 nucleotides are TGTGCCAGCCTACGGGACAGAAATTCACCCCTCCACTTT. Its translation is CASLRDRNSPLHF.

The chain recombines TRBV12-5 with TRBJ2-6; D gene uncertain. The germline V and J ends were trimmed by 0 bases and 0 bases, with 9 bases remaining between them. This CDR3 contains 17 residues. Per germline, CDR1 LGHNT and CDR2 FRNRAP. The CDR3 spells CASGLVLWGSGANVLTF. The CDR3 DNA is TGTGCTAGTGGTTTGGTACTATGGGGCTCTGGGGCCAACGTCCTGACTTTC.

V usage is TRBV3-1 (or the pseudogene TRBV3-2) and J usage is TRBJ1-2, with D possibly TRBD1 on 5 matching bases. Germline loops: CDR1 LGHDT, CDR2 YNNKEL (reference sequence). The CDR3 sequence is 18 residues long. With 0 bases removed from V and 6 bases from J, the gap between germline ends came to 23 bases. This CDR3 reads CASSQDASFVVRDDGYTF. The CDR3 nucleotides are TGTGCCAGCAGCCAAGATGCTTCTTTCGTTGTCAGGGATGATGGCTACACCTTC.

DNA for the CDR3: TGTGCTAGTGGCGAAGGACAGGGAACTACGCGGCAAGAGACCCAGTACTTC. It codes for CASGEGQGTTRQETQYF. V usage is TRBV12-5 and J usage is TRBJ2-5, with 8 bases lining up with TRBD1. With V trimmed by 6 bases and J by 2 bases, 14 bases remained unmatched. The CDR3 covers 17 residues. Germline CDR1 is LGHNT and CDR2 is FRNRAP.

The chain couples TRBV5-1 to TRBJ2-2; TRBD1 might be the D (6 bases). Trimming took 7 bases from V and 7 from J, leaving 20 bases between them. The CDR3 contains 15 residues. In germline, CDR1 is SGHRS, CDR2 YFSETQ. The CDR3 sequence: CASSNREIGGGELFF. CDR3 sequence (DNA): TGCGCCAGCTCGAACAGGGAGATAGGAGGCGGGGAGCTGTTTTTT.

The chain joins TRBV9 to TRBJ1-6; D possibly corresponds to TRBD1 (5 bases). The CDR3 totals 15 residues. V was shortened by 3 bases and J by 8 bases, with 15 bases between the two germline ends. The germline V gene has CDR1 SGDLS and CDR2 YYNGEE. The CDR3 protein is CASSAEGYQDSPLHF. The DNA of the CDR3 is TGTGCCAGCAGCGCGGAGGGGTATCAGGATTCACCCCTCCACTTT.

The rearrangement links TRBV3-1 (or the pseudogene TRBV3-2) to TRBJ1-1, with a tentative D call TRBD1 (5 bases). The CDR3 has 14 amino acids. V was shortened by 3 bases and J by 4 bases, with 12 bases between the two germline ends. CDR1 and CDR2 from the germline V gene are LGHDT and YNNKEL (reference sequence). The CDR3 sequence: CASSHGAGRTEAFF. As DNA, the CDR3 is TGTGCCAGCAGCCACGGAGCGGGGCGCACTGAAGCTTTCTTT.

This chain links TRBV6-5 with TRBJ2-2; no clear D gene. CDR1 MNHEY and CDR2 SVGAGI come from the germline V gene. The CDR3 is 13 residues long. Deletions cut 6 bases from V and 0 bases from J, with 5 bases between. In DNA, the CDR3 is TGTGCCAGCAGACGGACGAACACCGGGGAGCTGTTTTTT. Amino acid sequence: CASRRTNTGELFF.

The rearrangement uses TRBV28 and TRBJ2-2; maybe TRBD1 (6 bases). The CDR3 spans 16 residues. Germline loops: CDR1 MDHEN, CDR2 SYDVKM. Trimming shortened V by 7 bases and J by 4 bases, and 19 bases separated the two germline ends. CDR3 sequence reads: CASTRRSGHLTGELFF. The CDR3, as DNA: TGTGCCAGCACCAGACGGTCGGGACACCTCACCGGGGAGCTGTTTTTT.